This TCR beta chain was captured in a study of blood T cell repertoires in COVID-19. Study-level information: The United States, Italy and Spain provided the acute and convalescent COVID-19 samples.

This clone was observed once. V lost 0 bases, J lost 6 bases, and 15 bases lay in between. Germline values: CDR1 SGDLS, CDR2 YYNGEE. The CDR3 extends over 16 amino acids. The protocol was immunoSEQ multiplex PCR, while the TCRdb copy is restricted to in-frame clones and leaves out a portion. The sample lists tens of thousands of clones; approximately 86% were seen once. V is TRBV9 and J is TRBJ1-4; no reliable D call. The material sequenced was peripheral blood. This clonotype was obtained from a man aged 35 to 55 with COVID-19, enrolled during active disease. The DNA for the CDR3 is TGTGCCAGCAGCGTAGGAATCGGAGAAATTTATGAAAAACTGTTTTTT. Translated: CASSVGIGEIYEKLFF.